The 16 T cell receptor beta chains presented below share a single source sample, sequenced in a study of vaccination and CD4 T cells after COVID-19 (dated by TCRdb to 2021 to 2024). The label giving this sample's treatment or condition can be read as: roughly ten-day PBMC culture with coronavirus spike peptide pools or control peptides (ViraFEST assay). Libraries were built with PCR. TCRdb lists the instrument as Illumina iSeq 100. DNA from cultured CD4+ T cells underwent TCR sequencing with the Oncomine TCR Beta short-read assay at the Johns Hopkins FTIC core. Using fastp at Q25 and MiXCR, TCRdb reprocessed the public reads and kept productive beta chains. Each CDR3 protein gets just one entry, which takes the most common genes and DNA from the rows behind it. This sample holds more than 25,000 distinct CDR3 sequences; 62% were observed only once. Approximately 16% of the sample lies in the top ten.

Their antigen targets remain unknown. Sequencing was performed on CD4+ T cells from blood, cultured in vitro, taken after SARS-CoV-2 vaccination. The receptors come from a human donor who received a COVID-19 vaccine.

The rearrangement uses TRBV6-1 and TRBJ2-1; D possibly corresponds to TRBD2 (5 bases). Germline loops: CDR1 MNHNS, CDR2 SASEGT. The CDR3 sequence is 16 residues long. V lost 6 bases and J lost 0, with 15 bases in between. CDR3 residues: CASSPPTGSSYNEQFF. The DNA of the CDR3 is TGTGCCAGCAGCCCCCCGACGGGGAGCTCCTACAATGAGCAGTTCTTC.

The V gene is TRBV30, the J gene TRBJ1-1; a weak D match, TRBD1 (5 bases). Germline V gene lookup returns CDR1 GTSNPN and CDR2 SVGIG (reference sequence). V was shortened by 5 bases and J by 5 bases, with 15 bases between the two germline ends. The CDR3 is 13 residues long. CDR3 bases: TGTGCCTGGGGTGGGTCAGGGAAAACTGAAGCTTTCTTT. It translates to CAWGGSGKTEAFF.

This chain links TRBV20-1 with TRBJ2-2; D is perhaps TRBD1 (6 bases). The CDR3 is made up of 13 amino acids. The V gene lost 5 bases and the J gene lost 3 bases, with 10 bases spanning the gap. Germline V gene lookup returns CDR1 DFQATT and CDR2 SNEGSKA (reference sequence). This CDR3 is CSACRGDTGELFF. The CDR3 DNA sequence: TGCAGTGCTTGCAGGGGAGACACCGGGGAGCTGTTTTTT.

The J gene is TRBJ2-7, the V gene TRBV12-5, with a weak D call TRBD1 (6 bases). The germline V gene has CDR1 LGHNT and CDR2 FRNRAP. There are 13 residues in the CDR3. The V end was cut by 7 bases, the J end by 4 bases, with 14 bases between. CDR3 in DNA: TGTGCTAGTGAAGTCGGCAGGGGATACGAGCAGTACTTC. Its protein is CASEVGRGYEQYF.

The rearrangement uses TRBV30 and TRBJ1-1; D is possibly TRBD1 (5 bases). The V and J ends lost 0 bases and 6 bases respectively, with 14 bases between them. This CDR3 region has 14 residues. Germline loops: CDR1 GTSNPN, CDR2 SVGIG (reference sequence). In nucleotides, the CDR3 is TGTGCCTGGAGTGTATGGCAGGGCAGGCCTGAAGCTTTCTTT. Translated, it gives CAWSVWQGRPEAFF.

J is TRBJ1-5 and V is TRBV19, with 9 bases aligning to TRBD1. The germline V gene encodes CDR1 LNHDA and CDR2 SQIVND (reference sequence). J gave up 5 bases and V 6 bases, and 11 bases lay outside the gene matches. CDR3 length: 16 residues. CDR3: CASSLSTGGEDQPQHF. CDR3 DNA: TGTGCCAGTAGCCTATCAACAGGGGGCGAGGATCAGCCCCAGCATTTT.

This clonotype has a handful of counts. The chain joins TRBV6-1 to TRBJ1-5; no firm D call. Germline CDR1 is MNHNS and CDR2 is SASEGT. V lost 5 bases and J lost 5, with 7 bases in between. The CDR3 consists of 12 residues. The CDR3 loop is CASSQPYQPQHF. The CDR3 DNA reads as TGTGCCAGCAGTCAACCATATCAGCCCCAGCATTTT.

The CDR3 DNA sequence: TGCGCCAGCAGCCTGGATAGGGGTGAAGCTTTCTTT. This translates into CASSLDRGEAFF. V gene TRBV5-1 combines with J gene TRBJ1-1; D is possibly TRBD1 (5 bases). The CDR3 has 12 amino acids. The germline V gene encodes CDR1 SGHRS and CDR2 YFSETQ. Trimming removed 4 bases from V and 7 bases from J, with 11 bases in between.

This clonotype appeared a few times. The CDR3 region is CASSLRIGGAEDSPLHF. Here the CDR3 DNA reads TGTGCCAGCAGTTTAAGGATTGGGGGGGCGGAGGATTCACCCCTCCACTTT. The chain has TRBV12-3 or TRBV12-4 and TRBJ1-6; a possible D gene is TRBD1 (6 bases). The CDR3 is 17 residues long. Trimming stripped 2 bases from V and 8 bases from J, with 19 bases between.

The rearrangement uses TRBV6-1 and TRBJ2-3; D ambiguous. The germline CDR1 and CDR2 sequences are MNHNS and SASEGT. The V and J ends lost 7 bases and 2 bases respectively, with 10 bases between them. This CDR3 contains 13 residues. The CDR3 protein is CASTNAATDTQYF. The CDR3 DNA sequence: TGTGCCAGCACCAATGCGGCCACAGATACGCAGTATTTT.

The J gene is TRBJ2-7, the V gene TRBV21-1; TRBD2, as called in the table, went unchecked against the DNA. TRBV21-1 is a listed pseudogene. CDR3 size: 18 residues. The CDR3 DNA reads as TGTGCCAGCAGCAAAGGCGGCGGCGGACTAGCGGTCTCCTACGAGCAGTACTTC. Encoded protein: CASSKGGGGLAVSYEQYF.

The chain is built from TRBV19 and TRBJ1-1; no firm D call. The CDR3 runs to 12 residues. CDR1 and CDR2 from the germline V gene are LNHDA and SQIVND (reference sequence). Trimming pared 7 bases from V and 8 bases from J, leaving 14 bases between. DNA of the CDR3: TGTGCCAGTACTATTCGCGGTCAGGAAGCTTTCTTT. It encodes CASTIRGQEAFF.

V and J are TRBV6-1 and TRBJ1-3; TRBD1 might be the D (5 bases). Germline V gene lookup returns CDR1 MNHNS and CDR2 SASEGT. The CDR3 loop spans 16 amino acids. Between the trimmed V and J ends, which lost 6 bases and 4 bases, there was a span of 19 bases. The CDR3 DNA reads TGTGCCAGCAGGCGTACTTCCGGGACTACAGGAAACACCATATATTTT. Protein product: CASRRTSGTTGNTIYF.

This rearrangement joins TRBV24-1 to TRBJ2-1; 9 bases line up with TRBD1. The CDR3 is 13 amino acids. Germline loops: CDR1 KGHDR, CDR2 SFDVKD. The junction had 4 bases not matched to a gene; V was cut back by 4 bases and J by 10 bases. CDR3 residues: CATSDHRGREQFF. DNA for the CDR3: TGTGCCACCAGTGACCACAGGGGGCGAGAGCAGTTCTTC.

The chain's CDR3 is CASAIGSTRDGYTF. The CDR3 DNA follows: TGTGCCAGCGCTATAGGGTCCACCCGGGATGGCTACACCTTC. This chain uses TRBV19 with TRBJ1-2, with D unresolved. The length of the CDR3 is 14 residues. Trimming shortened V by 9 bases and J by 6 bases, and 20 bases separated the two germline ends. Germline CDR1 LNHDA, CDR2 SQIVND (reference sequence).

The chain employs TRBV10-3 and TRBJ1-1; weak D call: TRBD1 (5 bases). Trimming left V 7 bases short and J 1 base short, with 10 bases between. In germline, CDR1 is ENHRY, CDR2 SYGVKD. CDR3 length: 13 amino acids. DNA for the CDR3: TGTGCCATCACTGTGGGACGGAACACTGAAGCTTTCTTT. It yields the protein CAITVGRNTEAFF.